These 3 T cell receptor beta chains were sequenced from one sample in a study of cytomegalovirus exposure and HLA in healthy donors. Only in-frame clones appear in the TCRdb table, and some are missing; sequencing was by immunoSEQ multiplex PCR. The profile shows about 200,000 clones, around 87% of them singletons. Sequencing was performed on PBMCs. Source of these receptors: a woman between 18 and 29 years old in good health and CMV-seropositive.

This clone was seen only once. The chain recombines TRBV30 with TRBJ2-3; D is possibly TRBD1 (6 bases). Germline V lookup: CDR1 GTSNPN, CDR2 SVGIG (reference sequence). Trimming cost V 3 bases and J 0 bases, with 10 bases left between them. This CDR3 comprises 14 residues. CDR3: CAWSWQGSTDTQYF. In nucleotides, the CDR3 is TGTGCCTGGAGCTGGCAGGGGAGCACAGATACGCAGTATTTT.

In its sample, this clone was seen once. The chain has TRBV27 and TRBJ2-3; 11 bases match TRBD2. V gave up 5 bases and J gave up 0 bases; unmatched junction bases: 7. The germline CDR1 and CDR2 sequences are MNHEY and SMNVEV (reference sequence). The CDR3 sequence is 17 residues long. The CDR3 DNA follows: TGTGCCAGCAGTCCCATACGACTAGCGGGAAGCACAGATACGCAGTATTTT. This translates into CASSPIRLAGSTDTQYF.

V usage is TRBV27 and J usage is TRBJ1-5, with D possibly matching TRBD1 (6 bases). Trimming cost V 3 bases and J 7 bases, with 16 bases left between them. CDR3 length: 15 amino acids. CDR1 and CDR2 from the germline V gene are MNHEY and SMNVEV (reference sequence). CDR3 in amino acids: CASSFGRGDMQPQHF. The CDR3 nucleotides read TGTGCCAGCAGTTTTGGCAGGGGCGATATGCAGCCCCAGCATTTT.